This TCR beta chain was identified in a study of T-cell memory formation after mild COVID-19. In its sample, this clonotype was seen many times. The CDR3 totals 14 residues. V was clipped by 0 bases and J by 1 base, with 7 bases between them. Germline CDR1 and CDR2: LGHNA and YSLEER. Via MiXCR, TCRdb re-called the 5' RACE reads, giving one row per CDR3 protein. The sample records over 120,000 distinct CDR3 sequences, about 5.5% being singletons. The rearrangement joins TRBV4-3 to TRBJ2-7; D remains unclear. This sequence was found in an adult woman who had mild COVID-19 (a few samples of this study predate the infection). Cell type and time point are not known. The sequenced sample was PBMCs or a T cell subset sorted from them (not recorded which). This CDR3 is CASSQDSYSYEQYF. The CDR3 DNA follows: TGCGCCAGCAGCCAAGATAGCTATTCCTACGAGCAGTACTTC.